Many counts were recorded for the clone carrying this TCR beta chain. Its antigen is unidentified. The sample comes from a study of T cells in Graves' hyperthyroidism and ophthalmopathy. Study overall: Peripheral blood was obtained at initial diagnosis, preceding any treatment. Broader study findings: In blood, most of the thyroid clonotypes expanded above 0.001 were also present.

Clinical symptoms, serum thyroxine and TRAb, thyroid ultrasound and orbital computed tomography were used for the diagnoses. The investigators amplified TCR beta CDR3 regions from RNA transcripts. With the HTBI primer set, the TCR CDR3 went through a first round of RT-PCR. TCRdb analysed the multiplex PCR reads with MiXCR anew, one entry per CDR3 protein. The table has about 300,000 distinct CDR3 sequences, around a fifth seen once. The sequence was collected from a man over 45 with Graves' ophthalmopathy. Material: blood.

The CDR3 loop reads CATSRDQGAGNTEAFF. The CDR3 region has the DNA TGTGCCACCAGCAGAGATCAAGGGGCGGGGAACACTGAAGCTTTCTTT. The chain couples TRBV15 to TRBJ1-1; D possibly corresponds to TRBD1 (5 bases). The V end lost 0 bases, the J end lost 1 base, and 12 bases lay between the germline ends. The CDR3 length is 16 residues. Germline CDR1 LNHNV, CDR2 YYDKDF (reference sequence).